This entry features one TCR beta chain sequence. The data were taken from a study of control samples from healthy donors and cancer patients. V lost 1 base and J 4 bases, leaving 17 bases between the germline ends. This CDR3 is 17 amino acids long. Germline assignment: CDR1 WNHNN and CDR2 SYGVQD (reference sequence). Sequenced by immunoSEQ multiplex PCR; TCRdb stores in-frame clones only, minus some. The sample lists over 100,000 clones, roughly 92% seen once, with around 6% in the top ten. The specimen was blood. The genes are TRBV10-1 and TRBJ2-1; the D gene is possibly TRBD2 (6 bases). This TCR was sampled from a young man in good health. CDR3 amino acids: CASSEFPGGMAYNEQFF. CDR3 coding DNA: TGCGCCAGCAGTGAGTTCCCTGGGGGGATGGCGTACAATGAGCAGTTCTTC.